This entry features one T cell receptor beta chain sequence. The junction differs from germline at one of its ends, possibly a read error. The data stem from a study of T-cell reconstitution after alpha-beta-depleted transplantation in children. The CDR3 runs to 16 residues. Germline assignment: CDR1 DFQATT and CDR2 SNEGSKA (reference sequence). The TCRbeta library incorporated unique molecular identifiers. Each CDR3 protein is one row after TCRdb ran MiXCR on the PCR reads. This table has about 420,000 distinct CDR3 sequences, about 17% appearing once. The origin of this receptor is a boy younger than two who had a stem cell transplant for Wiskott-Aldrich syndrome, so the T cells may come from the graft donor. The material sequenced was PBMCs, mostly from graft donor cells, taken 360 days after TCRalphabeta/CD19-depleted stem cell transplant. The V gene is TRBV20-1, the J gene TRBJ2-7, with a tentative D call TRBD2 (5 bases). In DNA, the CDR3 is TGCAGTGCTAGGAGGAGAGGGCCTGAAAGCGGCTACGCGCAGTACTTC. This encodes CSARRRGPESGYAQYF.